This T cell receptor (beta chain) was recorded in a study of T cell responses to AZD1222 COVID-19 vaccine. Broader study findings: Repertoires were sampled only after the peak T cell response. Clonal diversity was possibly underestimated, and the donors were mostly white British, with more females.

Pooling was applied to second doses at about 4 or about 12 weeks. There are 13 residues in the CDR3. Germline lookup yields CDR1 GTSNPN and CDR2 SVGIG (reference sequence). V lost 7 bases to trimming and J lost 4 bases, with 14 bases between them. Measured with immunoSEQ multiplex PCR; TCRdb has only the in-frame clones, and not every one. Of 150,000 to 200,000 clones in the sample, about 90% were seen once. This clone was observed a single time. Its target is not known. The source was peripheral blood, collected 28 days after the second AZD1222 dose. This sequence was found in an adult who received the AZD1222 COVID-19 vaccine. V is TRBV30 and J is TRBJ1-3, with TRBD1 as a possible D gene (6 bases). The CDR3: CAYGGGSGNTIYF. As DNA, the CDR3 is TGTGCCTACGGAGGGGGTTCCGGAAACACCATATATTTT.